This is a list of T cell receptor beta chains from one sample in a study of blood T cell repertoires in COVID-19. Sequencing used immunoSEQ multiplex PCR; TCRdb keeps in-frame clones, though not all of them. Of hundreds of thousands of clones detected, approximately 85% appear once; the ten largest clones hold about 0.74%. Specimen: peripheral blood. These receptors were collected from a woman in her twenties or thirties with acute or convalescent COVID-19. Both conserved end residues are part of each CDR3. The order of the fields is J gene, clone size, D gene, V gene, CDR3 DNA, CDR3 protein. D genes are given only for firm matches. The size of a clone is reported for some rows only, either as once, few or many, or as a class for expanded clones.

TRBJ1-1,few,TRBD1,TRBV16,TGTGCCAGCAGTTATGACAGGGGCGCTGAAGCTTTCTTT,CASSYDRGAEAFF
TRBJ2-5,-,-,TRBV4-3,TGCGCCAGCAGCCAAGATACGACTAGAGAGACCCAGTACTTC,CASSQDTTRETQYF
TRBJ1-1,-,-,TRBV27,TGTGCCAGCAGTTCGGTGAAGGGGGTAACCACTGAAGCTTTCTTT,CASSSVKGVTTEAFF
TRBJ2-2,-,TRBD2,TRBV4-3,TGCGCCAGCAGCCGTCTCGTGGGAGGGCCTTTTAACACCGGGGAGCTGTTTTTT,CASSRLVGGPFNTGELFF
TRBJ2-1,-,-,TRBV3-1/TRBV3-2,TGTGCCAGCCGCGACTTTTGCTCCTACAATGAGCAGTTCTTC,CASRDFCSYNEQFF
TRBJ2-3,-,TRBD2,TRBV6-2/TRBV6-3,TGTGCCAGCAGTTGGCTAGCGGGGTCACGAGATACGCAGTATTTT,CASSWLAGSRDTQYF
TRBJ1-1,-,TRBD1,TRBV10-2,TGCGCCAGCCTTGACAGGGGGCGGGAAGCTTTCTTT,CASLDRGREAFF
TRBJ1-1,-,-,TRBV25-1,TGTGCCAGCAGGGGGCACAGTCGGAACACTGAAGCTTTCTTT,CASRGHSRNTEAFF
TRBJ2-1,-,TRBD2,TRBV2,TGTGCCAGCACCCCCGGGACTAGCTCCTACAATGAGCAGTTCTTC,CASTPGTSSYNEQFF
TRBJ2-2,-,TRBD2,TRBV7-6,TGTGCCAGCAGCAGTACCGTTGCGGGAGGTTGGAACACCGGGGAGCTGTTTTTT,CASSSTVAGGWNTGELFF
TRBJ2-3,-,TRBD2,TRBV9,TGTGCCAGCAGCGTACTAGCGGGTGTAGGGAGAGCAGATACGCAGTATTTT,CASSVLAGVGRADTQYF
TRBJ2-1,-,TRBD2,TRBV4-3,TGCGCCAGCAGCCAAGGACTAGCTGATTACAATGAGCAGTTCTTC,CASSQGLADYNEQFF
TRBJ2-7,-,-,TRBV6-1,TGTGCCAGCAGTGAAGCTTTTAACTACGAGCAGTACTTC,CASSEAFNYEQYF
TRBJ1-2,-,TRBD1,TRBV27,TGTGCCAGCAGTCTTCTCGGACAGGGCCTAAACTATGGCTACACCTTC,CASSLLGQGLNYGYTF
TRBJ2-3,-,TRBD1,TRBV18,TGTGCCAGCTCGTCACAGGGGGATACGCAGTATTTT,CASSSQGDTQYF
TRBJ2-7,-,TRBD2,TRBV7-9,TGTGCCAGCAGCCCCAGGGTAGCGGGAGTTTATGCGGCGCAGTACTTC,CASSPRVAGVYAAQYF